A single sample gave rise to the 15 T cell receptor beta chains below, sequenced in a study of tumor and adjacent non-tumor tissue in lung cancer listed by TCRdb under 2018. Bulk unsorted tissue served as the source for RNA extraction, and RNA quality was assessed using a NanoDrop ND-1000 and an Agilent 2100. Distant non-tumor tissue taken more than 3 cm from the tumor edge was used as the normal lung sample. Libraries were constructed by multiplex PCR. The sample was run on an Illumina HiSeq 2500. Following protocols modified from ARM-PCR, the researchers constructed TCRbeta libraries through three rounds of nested PCR with primers (Table S4). The public reads were reprocessed in TCRdb via fastp at Q25 and MiXCR, keeping in-frame beta chains. Identical CDR3 protein sequences are pooled into one entry, listed with their most common genes and DNA. This sample is represented by 50,000 or so distinct CDR3 sequences; roughly 69% of them were singletons. The top ten constitute 20% to 25% of the sample.

The specimen sequenced was distant non-tumor lung tissue. These TCRs come from a woman aged 55-70 years with non-small cell lung cancer.

On this clonotype: Relative to the germline gene, one junction end is altered; a read error may explain this. The V gene is TRBV30, the J gene TRBJ2-7; 7 nucleotides agree with TRBD2. This CDR3 region has 15 residues. Per the germline V gene, CDR1 is GTSNPN and CDR2 is SVGIG (reference sequence). The CDR3 sequence: CTWTKGLTGVYEQYF. Written as DNA, the CDR3 is TGTACCTGGACCAAGGGACTAACAGGAGTTTACGAGCAGTACTTC.

Many counts were recorded for this clonotype. The V and J genes are TRBV29-1 and TRBJ2-7, with D possibly TRBD1 on 6 matching bases. V was clipped by 4 bases and J by 2 bases, with 12 bases between them. This CDR3 spans 13 amino acids. Germline values: CDR1 SQVTM, CDR2 ANQGSEA. CDR3 coding DNA: TGCAGCGTTGTTGGACAGTCCCCCTACGAGCAGTACTTC. Amino acids: CSVVGQSPYEQYF.

Notes on this clonotype: One end of the junction fails to match germline, which may point to a read error. The CDR3 sequence: CSVGHRWETRYF. CDR3 nucleotides: TGCAGTGTTGGTCATAGATGGGAGACCCGGTACTTC. This chain uses TRBV29-1 with TRBJ2-5; D is possibly TRBD2 (5 bases). Germline V CDR1 and CDR2: SQVTM, ANQGSEA. The CDR3 sequence is 12 residues long.

In regard to this clonotype: A much larger clone lies a single base off, so this may be a read error. V is TRBV10-2 and J is TRBJ2-5; 10 bases agree with TRBD2. CDR1 is WSHSY and CDR2 is SAAADI in the germline V gene. The CDR3 spans 16 residues. The CDR3: CASGEWSGGAGETQYF. Here the CDR3 DNA reads TGCGCCAGCGGTGAGTGGAGCGGGGGGGCCGGGGAGACCCAGTACTTC.

This clonotype was picked up many times. This may come from a read error, since a much larger clone is one base off. The chain recombines TRBV14 with TRBJ2-1, with D hard to call. Germline V gene lookup returns CDR1 SGHDN and CDR2 FVKESK. Trimming cost V 2 bases and J 2 bases, with 13 bases left between them. This CDR3 has 16 residues. For the CDR3, the DNA is TGTGCCAGCAGCCAATATCGGAAGGTGCCCTACAATGAGCAGTTCTTC. It yields the protein CASSQYRKVPYNEQFF.

Of note for this clonotype: A read error may account for a junction end that differs from germline. The chain carries TRBV20-1 and TRBJ2-1; 7 bases are a match to TRBD2. Germline values: CDR1 DFQATT, CDR2 SNEGSKA (reference sequence). This CDR3 is built from 14 residues. In nucleotides, the CDR3 is TGCAGTGTTTTCCCGGGGGGTGTGGGCCATGAACAGTCCTTC. Amino acid sequence: CSVFPGGVGHEQSF.

With respect to this clonotype: At one boundary the junction diverges from the germline segment, which might be a read error. V gene TRBV11-2 combines with J gene TRBJ2-5, with D perhaps assigned TRBD1 or TRBD2 (5 bases each). Germline CDR1 SGHAT, CDR2 FQNNGV. The CDR3 runs 14 residues. The CDR3 bases are TGTGCCAGCAGCTTAGAGGGCACCCTTGGGACCCGGTACTTC. Its protein product is CASSLEGTLGTRYF.

Turning to this clonotype: A junction end diverges from the germline sequence, so it may reflect a read error. This rearrangement joins TRBV11-2 to TRBJ2-7; D gene uncertain. The CDR3 contains 13 residues. Germline V lookup: CDR1 SGHAT, CDR2 FQNNGV. CDR3 amino acids: CAISSLGLYEQYF. In DNA, the CDR3 is TGTGCCATCAGTTCCCTCGGTCTATACGAGCAATACTTC. The full variable domain, rest sourced from reference TRBV11-2 and TRBJ2-7, is EAGVAQSPRYKIIEKRQSVAFWCNPISGHATLYWYQQILGQGPKLLIQFQNNGVVDDSQLPKDRFSAERLKGVDSTLKIQPAKLEDSAVYLCAISSLGLYEQYFGPGTRLTVT.

The CDR3 here is CASSPTGWEQYF. CDR3 coding DNA: TGTGCCAGCAGCCCGACAGGGTGGGAGCAGTACTTC. The rearrangement links TRBV11-3 to TRBJ2-7, with 7 positions matching TRBD1. V was pared by 5 bases and J by 7 bases, with 5 bases of the junction left unmatched. Germline CDR1 SGHNT, CDR2 YENEEA. The CDR3 is made up of 12 amino acids.

The chain couples TRBV11-2 to TRBJ1-1; TRBD1 matches 8 bases. The CDR3 is made up of 16 amino acids. The germline V gene encodes CDR1 SGHAT and CDR2 FQNNGV. Trimming at V came to 6 bases and at J to 6 bases, leaving 15 bases not matched to a gene. CDR3 protein: CASRSGDRGMDSEAFF. For the CDR3, the DNA is TGTGCCAGCAGATCCGGTGACAGGGGCATGGACTCTGAAGCTTTCTTT.

This clonotype was seen more than once but under ten times. A single base separates this from a much larger clone, so it may be a read error. The chain uses TRBV10-3 and TRBJ1-5; D uncertain. The J call could be wrong; TRBJ2-3 is a better fit for the DNA end. Germline values: CDR1 ENHRY, CDR2 SYGVKD. CDR3 length: 13 amino acids. The CDR3 spells CAISEARGQPQYF. In nucleotides, the CDR3 is TGTGCCATCAGTGAGGCGAGAGGTCAGCCCCAGTATTTT.

About this clonotype: A much more abundant neighbour one base away suggests this may be a read error. This sequence joins TRBV28 and TRBJ1-4; D gene unclear. The CDR3 loop spans 12 amino acids. V lost 4 bases, J lost 7 bases, and 7 bases lay in between. Germline V CDR1 and CDR2: MDHEN, SYDVKM. The CDR3 region is CASSSRSEKLFF. The CDR3 region has the DNA TGTGCCAGCAGTTCGAGAAGTGAAAAACTGTTTTTT.

By frequency in the sample, this clonotype is medium-sized. V usage is TRBV20-1 and J usage is TRBJ1-1, with D perhaps matching TRBD1 (5 bases). This CDR3 has 13 residues. Between the trimmed V and J ends, which lost 3 bases and 5 bases, there was a span of 13 bases. The germline V gene encodes CDR1 DFQATT and CDR2 SNEGSKA (reference sequence). The CDR3 bases are TGCAGTGCTAGGGACCAGGGCGGGACTGAAGCTTTCTTT. Translation: CSARDQGGTEAFF.

About this clonotype: A much larger clone sits a single nucleotide away, making a read error possible. The CDR3 region is CASSWSTEGKLFF. DNA for the CDR3: TGTGCCAGCAGCTGGTCTACGGAGGGGAAGCTGTTTTTT. The genes are TRBV11-3 and TRBJ2-2, with D possibly being TRBD2 (6 bases). The CDR3 spans 13 residues. Germline assignment: CDR1 SGHNT and CDR2 YENEEA. Between the trimmed V and J ends, which lost 4 bases and 12 bases, there was a span of 15 bases.

This clonotype was seen many times. The rearrangement joins TRBV5-1 to TRBJ2-3; D gene ambiguous. There are 16 residues in the CDR3. Trimming pared 0 bases from V and 1 base from J, leaving 12 bases between. Germline CDR1 reads SGHRS; CDR2 reads YFSETQ. As DNA, the CDR3 is TGCGCCAGCAGCTTGGTAGACCGACCGGGCACAGATACGCAGTATTTT. This codes for CASSLVDRPGTDTQYF.